Below, one T cell receptor (beta chain) is given with its context. Its antigen is currently unknown. This may be a read error, as it is one base from a much larger clone. The source of the sample is a study of blood T cells in healthy people across ages. Study conclusions and caveats: Comparison with aged donors showed that long-lived donors had more naive CD4+ cells and higher diversity.

Primers used in a second PCR of roughly 6 to 12 cycles were a sample-barcoded 5' primer and a J-beta primer mix. TCRdb ran MiXCR on the 5' RACE reads and lists one entry per CDR3 protein. The table has 850,000 to 1,300,000 distinct CDR3 sequences, 40% to 50% seen once. Germline V gene lookup returns CDR1 SGHDT and CDR2 YYEEEE. CDR3 length: 19 amino acids. This chain joins TRBV5-6 and TRBJ2-6, with a possible D match to TRBD1 (6 bases). The sample taken for sequencing was blood. The clonotype originates from a woman aged 60 to 75 in good health. The CDR3 bases are TGTGCCAGCAGCTCCCCCATTCACCTCAGGGGCTCTGGGGCCAGCGTCCTGACTTTC. Its translation: CASSSPIHLRGSGASVLTF.